What follows is one T cell receptor (beta chain) and its context. Its antigen is currently unknown. Germline V gene lookup returns CDR1 SGHAT and CDR2 FQNNGV. With 0 bases clipped from V and 3 bases from J, the junction kept 7 bases outside the gene matches. CDR3 length: 17 residues. PCR amplification relied on 60 Vbeta primers (plus 13 Jbeta primers). TCRdb keeps only in-frame clones here, not all; method: immunoSEQ multiplex PCR. In all, the sample yields about 140,000 clones. The record originates from a study of cytomegalovirus exposure and HLA in healthy donors. Study-wide points: The authors enumerated around 150 TCR beta chains as linked to cytomegalovirus.

The chain uses TRBV11-2 and TRBJ1-2; TRBD1 matches 10 bases. This clonotype originated in a woman aged 18-35 years in good health and CMV-seronegative. The sample consisted of PBMCs. The CDR3 nucleotides read TGTGCCAGCAGCTTAGAATGGACAGGGGGTGGCGACTATGGCTACACCTTC. Translation: CASSLEWTGGGDYGYTF.